This passage covers 21 T cell receptor beta chains from one sample sequenced in a study of blood T cell repertoires in COVID-19. Profiled with immunoSEQ multiplex PCR; TCRdb holds only in-frame clones, not every one. The sample shows 90,000 to 120,000 clones, about 89% of them seen only once. The sequenced material came from peripheral blood. The receptors derive from a woman in her thirties with acute or convalescent COVID-19.

This sequence joins TRBV11-1 and TRBJ2-3, with 8 bases lining up with TRBD1. Germline V CDR1 and CDR2: SGHAT, FQDESV (reference sequence). The ends lost 1 base at V and 3 bases at J; junction bases unmatched: 6. The CDR3 length is 16 residues. Here the CDR3 reads CASSLVFQGATDTQYF. The DNA for the CDR3 is TGTGCCAGCAGCTTAGTGTTCCAGGGGGCTACAGATACGCAGTATTTT.

The rearrangement joins TRBV7-2 to TRBJ2-2, with a weak D call TRBD1 (5 bases). In germline, CDR1 is SGHTA, CDR2 FQGNSA. This CDR3 has 16 residues. V lost 2 bases to trimming and J lost 4 bases, with 14 bases between them. The CDR3: CASSLNSRVVTGELFF. The CDR3 coding sequence is TGTGCCAGCAGCTTAAATTCCAGGGTTGTCACCGGGGAGCTGTTTTTT.

The chain combines TRBV5-1 with TRBJ2-1, with D possibly being TRBD1 (5 bases). The germline CDR1 and CDR2 sequences are SGHRS and YFSETQ. The V end lost 0 bases, the J end lost 10 bases, and 5 bases lay between the germline ends. The CDR3 spans 11 residues. The CDR3 nucleotides are TGCGCCAGCAGCTTGGAGGGGGAGCAGTTCTTC. This gives the protein CASSLEGEQFF.

A single count supports this clone. The chain joins TRBV19 to TRBJ2-1; tentatively, D is TRBD2 (5 bases). The CDR3 contains 13 residues. V shed 5 bases and J shed 8 bases, with 13 bases lying between them. Germline loops: CDR1 LNHDA, CDR2 SQIVND (reference sequence). The CDR3 spells CASSPEGRHEQFF. For the CDR3, the DNA is TGTGCCAGTAGTCCTGAGGGCCGCCATGAGCAGTTCTTC. Variable domain in full (rest from reference TRBV19 and TRBJ2-1): DGGITQSPKYLFRKEGQNVTLSCEQNLNHDAMYWYRQDPGQGLRLIYYSQIVNDFQKGDIAEGYSVSREKKESFPLTVTSAQKNPTAFYLCASSPEGRHEQFFGPGTRLTVL.

This chain uses TRBV5-1 with TRBJ2-1; 8 bases match TRBD2. Germline V gene lookup returns CDR1 SGHRS and CDR2 YFSETQ. There are 18 residues in the CDR3. The junction had 17 bases not matched to a gene; V was cut back by 2 bases and J by 7 bases. CDR3 residues: CASSFRSSTYGLANEQFF. CDR3 nucleotide sequence: TGCGCCAGCAGCTTCCGCTCCTCCACCTACGGACTAGCAAATGAGCAGTTCTTC.

This chain links TRBV18 with TRBJ1-5; D may be TRBD1 (5 bases). This CDR3 has 17 residues. CDR1 and CDR2 (germline): KGHSH, LQKENI. V was pared by 2 bases and J by 4 bases, with 18 bases between. Here the CDR3 DNA reads TGTGCCAGCTCACCAACCGGCGTAGGGGAAAAAAATCAGCCCCAGCATTTT. Protein: CASSPTGVGEKNQPQHF.

This chain uses TRBV3-1 (or the pseudogene TRBV3-2) with TRBJ1-6; D is possibly TRBD1 (5 bases). This CDR3 region has 15 residues. V lost 5 bases and J 7 bases, leaving 15 bases between the germline ends. Germline V gives CDR1 LGHDT, CDR2 YNNKEL (reference sequence). This CDR3 is CASSLTDSPNSPLHF. The DNA for the CDR3 is TGTGCCAGCAGCTTAACCGACAGTCCCAATTCACCCCTCCACTTT.

This clone was observed once. This chain links TRBV10-3 with TRBJ1-4, with D possibly TRBD1 on 6 matching bases. The CDR3 is made up of 13 amino acids. Trimming cost V 10 bases and J 7 bases, with 16 bases left between them. From germline, CDR1 is ENHRY and CDR2 SYGVKD. This CDR3 is CASNRDYSEKLFF. The DNA for the CDR3 is TGTGCCAGCAACAGGGACTACTCTGAAAAACTGTTTTTT.

The chain carries TRBV18 and TRBJ2-2, with a weak D call TRBD1 (6 bases). V lost 1 base, J lost 0 bases, and 12 bases lay in between. The length of the CDR3 is 17 residues. Germline CDR1 and CDR2: KGHSH and LQKENI. The CDR3 DNA is TGTGCCAGCTCACCACTTTTTCGACAGGCGAACACCGGGGAGCTGTTTTTT. Protein product: CASSPLFRQANTGELFF.

This clone was counted a few times. This chain links TRBV6-6 with TRBJ1-5, with D tentatively TRBD1 (6 bases). This CDR3 spans 16 amino acids. Germline loops: CDR1 MNHNY, CDR2 SVGAGI (reference sequence). V lost 0 bases and J lost 6, with 15 bases in between. The CDR3 nucleotides read TGTGCCAGCAGTTACTCGACCGGGGGGCGGATTCAGCCCCAGCATTTT. Translation: CASSYSTGGRIQPQHF.

This chain links TRBV7-2 with TRBJ1-3, with 7 positions matching TRBD1. There are 15 residues in the CDR3. From germline, CDR1 is SGHTA and CDR2 FQGNSA. J gave up 2 bases and V 7 bases, and 8 bases lay outside the gene matches. The CDR3 bases are TGTGCCAGCAAATCCCCGCAGGGGGCTGGAAACACCATATATTTT. Translating it yields CASKSPQGAGNTIYF.

The chain employs TRBV18 and TRBJ2-7; D might be TRBD1 (6 bases). Germline assignment: CDR1 KGHSH and CDR2 LQKENI. Trimming removed 1 base from V and 3 bases from J, with 13 bases in between. The CDR3 is 15 amino acids. This chain's CDR3 is CASSPRGGADYEQYF. The CDR3 DNA follows: TGTGCCAGCTCACCACGTGGGGGCGCAGACTACGAGCAGTACTTC.

The chain combines TRBV30 with TRBJ1-2; 9 nucleotides align to TRBD1. The CDR3 has 13 residues. The germline V gene encodes CDR1 GTSNPN and CDR2 SVGIG (reference sequence). V dropped 3 bases and J dropped 8; count of bases not matched to a gene: 7. The CDR3 loop is CAWRRQGVGGYTF. The CDR3 DNA reads TGTGCCTGGAGGAGACAGGGGGTCGGGGGCTACACCTTC.

CDR3 region: CASSYSSAGVYNEQFF. The CDR3 DNA is TGTGCCAGCAGTTACTCATCAGCGGGAGTTTACAATGAGCAGTTCTTC. The chain is built from TRBV6-5 and TRBJ2-1; 8 bases are shared with TRBD2. CDR3 length: 16 residues. Germline V gives CDR1 MNHEY, CDR2 SVGAGI. V shed 0 bases, J shed 4 bases, and the junction held 5 bases outside the gene matches.

This chain uses TRBV7-6 with TRBJ2-2, with 10 bases that match TRBD2. CDR3 length equals 18 residues. V lost 1 base and J lost 6; bases outside the gene matches: 11. The V gene's germline CDR1 is SGHVS and CDR2 FNYEAQ. The CDR3 coding sequence is TGTGCCAGCAGCTTAGAAGGGGTTCTAGCGGGAGAAGCCGGGGAGCTGTTTTTT. The encoded protein is CASSLEGVLAGEAGELFF.

CDR3 protein: CASSLLQGAGANVLTF. The CDR3 bases are TGTGCCAGCAGCTTATTACAGGGGGCTGGGGCCAACGTCCTGACTTTC. The chain has TRBV7-2 and TRBJ2-6; 8 bases agree with TRBD1. CDR1 is SGHTA, CDR2 FQGNSA, per germline. This CDR3 is built from 16 residues. Trimming removed 2 bases from V and 2 bases from J; junction bases left unmatched: 2.

The rearrangement joins TRBV19 to TRBJ2-1; 8 positions agree with TRBD2. The trim removed 4 bases at V and 4 bases at J, leaving 9 bases unmatched. The germline CDR1 and CDR2 sequences are LNHDA and SQIVND (reference sequence). CDR3 length equals 16 residues. CDR3 sequence reads: CASSTELGLAYNEQFF. The CDR3 nucleotides read TGTGCCAGTAGTACAGAACTAGGACTAGCTTACAATGAGCAGTTCTTC. The variable domain in full, completed from reference TRBV19 and TRBJ2-1, reads DGGITQSPKYLFRKEGQNVTLSCEQNLNHDAMYWYRQDPGQGLRLIYYSQIVNDFQKGDIAEGYSVSREKKESFPLTVTSAQKNPTAFYLCASSTELGLAYNEQFFGPGTRLTVL.

The chain combines TRBV7-3 with TRBJ1-3, with a weak D call TRBD1 (5 bases). The germline gives CDR1 SGHTA, CDR2 FQGTGA. V shed 8 bases and J shed 4 bases, with 12 bases lying between them. The CDR3 is 13 amino acids. This chain's CDR3 is CASQGLPGNTIYF. CDR3 DNA sequence: TGTGCCAGCCAGGGTTTACCCGGAAACACCATATATTTT.

This sequence joins TRBV11-3 and TRBJ2-2; TRBD1 might be the D (7 bases). V was trimmed by 5 bases and J by 6 bases, leaving 13 bases between them. This CDR3 has 14 residues. Germline V gene data show CDR1 as SGHNT and CDR2 as YENEEA. In DNA form, the CDR3 reads TGTGCCAGCAGCCCCAGGGGGGCCCCCGGGGAGCTGTTTTTT. Translated: CASSPRGAPGELFF. Combining the CDR3 with reference TRBV11-3 and TRBJ2-2 gives the whole variable domain EAGVVQSPRYKIIEKKQPVAFWCNPISGHNTLYWYLQNLGQGPELLIRYENEEAVDDSQLPKDRFSAERLKGVDSTLKIQPAELGDSAVYLCASSPRGAPGELFFGEGSRLTVL.

The chain recombines TRBV19 with TRBJ2-5; 10 bases agree with TRBD1. V lost 6 bases to trimming and J lost 7 bases; unmatched junction nucleotides: 8. Looked up from germline, CDR1 is LNHDA and CDR2 is SQIVND (reference sequence). The CDR3 has 14 amino acids. This chain's CDR3 is CASSRQGAPGTQYF. CDR3 nucleotide sequence: TGTGCCAGTAGCCGACAGGGGGCGCCCGGGACCCAGTACTTC.

This clone has only a few counts. V usage is TRBV9 and J usage is TRBJ1-6, with TRBD1 identical over 7 bases. V trimming: 5 bases; J trimming: 7 bases; junction bases outside the gene matches: 9. Per the germline V gene, CDR1 is SGDLS and CDR2 is YYNGEE. The CDR3 has 15 residues. The CDR3 DNA sequence: TGTGCCAGCAGTTCTACGGGGACAGAGAATTCACCCCTCCACTTT. It is translated as CASSSTGTENSPLHF.